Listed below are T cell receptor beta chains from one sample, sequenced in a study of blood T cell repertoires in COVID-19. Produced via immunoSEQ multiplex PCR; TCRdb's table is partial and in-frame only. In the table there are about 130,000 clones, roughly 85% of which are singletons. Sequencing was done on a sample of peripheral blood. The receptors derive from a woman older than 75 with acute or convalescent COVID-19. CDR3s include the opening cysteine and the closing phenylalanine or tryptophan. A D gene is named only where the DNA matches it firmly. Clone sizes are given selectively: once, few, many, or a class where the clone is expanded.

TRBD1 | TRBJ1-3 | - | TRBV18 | TGTGCCAGCTCACCGGGGACAGGGTACGGAAACACCATATATTTT | CASSPGTGYGNTIYF
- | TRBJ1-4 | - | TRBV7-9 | TGTGCCAGCAGCTTCGGAGGGAGTGAAAAACTGTTTTTT | CASSFGGSEKLFF
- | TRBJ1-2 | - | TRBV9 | TGTGCCAGCAACAGGGAGGGCTATGGCTACACCTTC | CASNREGYGYTF
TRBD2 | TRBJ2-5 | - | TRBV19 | TGTGCCAGTAGTAAGGGACTAGCGGTCGGTGTTGGAGAGACCCAGTACTTC | CASSKGLAVGVGETQYF
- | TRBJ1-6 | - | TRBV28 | TGTGCCAGCAAACAAGGGGGACACTACAATTCACCCCTCCACTTT | CASKQGGHYNSPLHF
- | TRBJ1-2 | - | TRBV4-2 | TGTGCCAGCAGCCCTGGTCAGGGGCGCAACTATGGCTACACCTTC | CASSPGQGRNYGYTF
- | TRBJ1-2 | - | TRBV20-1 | TGCAGTGCTAGGACAATTGGCTACACCTTC | CSARTIGYTF
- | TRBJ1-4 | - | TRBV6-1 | TGTGCCAGCAGTGAAGCGACTGAGACGGCTTATTCTAATGAAAAACTGTTTTTT | CASSEATETAYSNEKLFF
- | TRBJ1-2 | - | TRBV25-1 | TGTGCCAGCAGTGAGTTAGCGTTCTATGGCTACACCTTC | CASSELAFYGYTF
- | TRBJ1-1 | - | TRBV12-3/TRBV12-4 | TGTGCCAGCAGTCTCAGGGTAGACACTGAAGCTTTCTTT | CASSLRVDTEAFF
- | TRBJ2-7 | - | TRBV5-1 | TGCGCCAGCAGCTTGGTGGCAGGGGAGTCCTACGAGCAGTACTTC | CASSLVAGESYEQYF
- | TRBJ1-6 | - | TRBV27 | TGTGCCAGCAGTTTTGAAGGGGGCTCCTATAATTCACCCCTCCACTTT | CASSFEGGSYNSPLHF
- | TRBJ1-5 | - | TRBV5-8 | TGTGCCAGCAGCTTGGCAGGGCCCAATCAGCCCCAGCATTTT | CASSLAGPNQPQHF
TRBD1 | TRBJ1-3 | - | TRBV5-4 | TGTGCCAGCAGCTTGTCCGGGACAGGGGACTCTGGAAACACCATATATTTT | CASSLSGTGDSGNTIYF
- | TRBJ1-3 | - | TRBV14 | TGTGCCAGCAGCCAAGTCGGCGGCGGTGGAAACACCATATATTTT | CASSQVGGGGNTIYF
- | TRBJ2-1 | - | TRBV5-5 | TGTGCCAGCAGCTTGGGACGTCTAGACAATGAGCAGTTCTTC | CASSLGRLDNEQFF
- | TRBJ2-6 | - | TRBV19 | TGTGCCAGTAGTATAGGGCGGCTCTACTCTGGGGCCAACGTCCTGACTTTC | CASSIGRLYSGANVLTF
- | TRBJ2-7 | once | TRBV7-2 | TGTGCCAGCAGCTTAGGGCACCCCTACGAGCAGTACTTC | CASSLGHPYEQYF
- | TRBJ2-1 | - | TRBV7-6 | TGTGCCAGCAGCTTAGTCGGGGGTCCCTCCGATGAGCAGTTCTTC | CASSLVGGPSDEQFF
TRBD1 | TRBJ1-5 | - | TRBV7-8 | TGTGCCAGCAGCTTATCCCCCAGGGGGCAATGGGGTCAGCCCCAGCATTTT | CASSLSPRGQWGQPQHF
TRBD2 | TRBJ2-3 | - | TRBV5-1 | TGCGCCAGCAGCCGCCGGGGGGACACAGATACGCAGTATTTT | CASSRRGDTDTQYF
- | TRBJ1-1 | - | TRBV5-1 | TGCGCCAGCAGCTCCCAGCCAGGGAACACTGAAGCTTTCTTT | CASSSQPGNTEAFF
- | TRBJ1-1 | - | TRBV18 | TGTGCCAGCTCACCACCGGGGAGGGCTCTTTACACTGAAGCTTTCTTT | CASSPPGRALYTEAFF
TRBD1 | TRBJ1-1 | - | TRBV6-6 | TGTGCCAGCAGTTTTGGGACAGGGGTTACGAACACTGAAGCTTTCTTT | CASSFGTGVTNTEAFF
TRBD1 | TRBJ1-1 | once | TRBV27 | TGTGCCAGCAGTCTGAAGACAGGGTCGTTTACGAACACTGAAGCTTTCTTT | CASSLKTGSFTNTEAFF
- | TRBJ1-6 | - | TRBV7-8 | TGTGCCAGCAGCCAAGGGAGTTCACCCCTCCACTTT | CASSQGSSPLHF
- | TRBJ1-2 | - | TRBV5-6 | TGTGCCAGCAGCTCTTTAGCATATGGCTACACCTTC | CASSSLAYGYTF
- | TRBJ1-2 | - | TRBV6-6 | TGTGCCAGCAGTTACCCCTTCGTATCAGAAGATGGCTACACCTTC | CASSYPFVSEDGYTF
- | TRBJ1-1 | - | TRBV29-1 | TGCAGCGTTGACGCCGGCAAGGGAGGCATGAACACTGAAGCTTTCTTT | CSVDAGKGGMNTEAFF
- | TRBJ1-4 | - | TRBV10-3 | TGTGCCATCAGTGAGGGGCAGAGCGGAGGGGAAAAACTGTTTTTT | CAISEGQSGGEKLFF
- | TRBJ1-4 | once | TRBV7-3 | TGTGCCAGCAGCCCGAGCCTGACAGGACCGCTTGAAAAACTGTTTTTT | CASSPSLTGPLEKLFF
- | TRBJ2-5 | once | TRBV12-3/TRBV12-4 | TGTGCCAGCAGTTCTAGAGAGACCCAGTACTTC | CASSSRETQYF